The text below deals with one TCR beta chain. Its cognate antigen has yet to be identified. No base quality information exists; no much larger clone differs at one position. This sample was included in a study of a mutant IDH1 vaccine in newly diagnosed glioma (dated by TCRdb to the early 2020s). In the study overall: Of the approximately 35 treated patients, around 62% were male and approximately 38% were female, and a mean age of around 40 years was recorded. Before enrollment, patients had received standard therapy of radiotherapy alone, temozolomide alone, or radiochemotherapy with temozolomide; most received the combination. Peripheral blood was drawn at six visits: V03 (baseline), V05, V07, V10, V12 and V13. Longitudinal TCRB deep sequencing was done for 25 treated patients, wherever samples were available for exploratory analyses. Summary of the overall study and its limitations: Vaccine-induced immune responses across multiple MHC alleles were detected in approximately 93% of patients. Availability determined which PBMC samples were chosen for TCRB deep sequencing. Pseudoprogression seemed to be unrelated to changes in the top peripheral T cell clonotypes found by TCRB sequencing. The authors stated that sample limitations prevented analyses of patient blood samples from being reproduced.

Library generation was performed with the immunoSEQ multiplex PCR assay. Following the manufacturer's protocol, the hsTCRB Kit was used to amplify rearranged TCR beta chain sequences. An Illumina MiSeq was used to sequence the TCRB libraries. Per the source publication's procedure: The kit vendor's proprietary platform handled demultiplexing, trimming and gene mapping. What TCRdb holds here is the immuneACCESS table cut down to in-frame rearrangements. Part of the clones is not present; checked against another copy, under half of the missing clones reflect an unresolved V gene, and the others are unexplained. The DNA gave D and trimming, while V, J and clone size come from that table. This sample lists roughly 71,000 clones; around 85% were detected once. The ten largest make up 2.5% to 3.5% of the sample. The time point label for this specimen denotes: baseline, week 1 (first vaccination visit). This specimen's treatment or condition label, interpreted: pre-vaccination baseline after standard-of-care therapy. All donors had newly diagnosed IDH1-mutant astrocytomas of WHO grade 3 or 4 that showed loss of nuclear ATRX. The samples were drawn from NOA16, a multicentre, single-arm, open-label phase I trial in Germany that tested a mutant IDH1 peptide vaccine in humans for the first time. Visit V03 blood draws served as the baseline sample for immunogenicity testing. Genomic DNA for TCRB sequencing was isolated from EDTA blood with the DNeasy Blood and Tissue Kit.

Based on the germline V gene (reference sequence), the CDR1 and CDR2 sequences are LNHDA and SQIVND. The junction carries 12 bases between V and J, which are trimmed by 8 bases and 2 bases respectively. The CDR3 numbers 14 residues from cysteine through phenylalanine. Only the CDR3 DNA is retained, 42 bases long and in frame from the first base. The chain joins TRBV19 to TRBJ1-4; TRBD1 is perhaps the D gene, given 6 matching bases. The specimen comprised PBMCs, sampled from a glioma patient treated with radiotherapy, temozolomide or both. The TCR was taken from a man aged 25 to 45 with glioma. The CDR3 has the sequence CASLLRGTNEKLFF. Here is the DNA: TGTGCCAGTCTCCTGAGGGGGACTAATGAAAAACTGTTTTTT.